This TCR beta chain was identified in a study of shared clonotypes between healthy human individuals. Study-level findings and limits: There were few donors, and this limited the genetic and exposure-history diversity represented.

This CDR3 spans 14 amino acids. Trimming at V came to 5 bases and at J to 5 bases, leaving 9 bases not matched to a gene. The germline gives CDR1 MNHEY, CDR2 SVGAGI. This clone was recorded once. Antigen specificity is unknown. The study ran the assay at deep level. 300 ng DNA, roughly 30,000 T cell genomes, went into unsorted PBMC replicate PCRs. Assay: immunoSEQ multiplex PCR; the TCRdb copy retains only in-frame clones and omits some. The sample comprises fewer than 500,000 clones, 60% to 80% of which are singletons, and under 15% rests with the top ten. The TCR comes from a woman between 40 and 55 years old in good health. Some clones in this sample may be carry-over from other donors' samples. The rearrangement joins TRBV6-5 to TRBJ2-7, with 7 positions matching TRBD2. Sequences were obtained from PBMCs. The CDR3 coding sequence is TGTGCCAGCAGTACGGACTGGGGAGGGGACGAGCAGTACTTC. Protein: CASSTDWGGDEQYF.